This entry lists 8 T cell receptor beta chains sequenced from one sample in a study of CD8+ T cells in alopecia areata. Sequencing used cDNA as its template, made by extracting RNA and reverse transcribing it. The data were produced by immunoSEQ multiplex PCR, yet TCRdb's version contains in-frame clones alone and is incomplete. The sample consists of around 190,000 clones, 56% of them appearing once. What was sequenced was CD8+ T cells sorted from blood. These receptors came from a human donor in good health.

The chain carries TRBV7-6 and TRBJ2-7; 10 bases line up with TRBD1. The CDR3 is 15 amino acids. Germline values: CDR1 SGHVS, CDR2 FNYEAQ. V was pared by 5 bases and J by 4 bases, with 8 bases of the junction left unmatched. The CDR3 region has the DNA TGTGCCAGCAGCCCAGGGGGGACAGGGGTGTACGAGCAGTACTTC. Translated: CASSPGGTGVYEQYF.

The gene calls are TRBV29-1 and TRBJ1-3; TRBD1 is a possible D gene (5 bases). The CDR3 extends over 13 amino acids. Trimming removed 6 bases at V and 5 bases at J, with 14 bases between. CDR1 is SQVTM, CDR2 ANQGSEA, per germline. Written as DNA, the CDR3 is TGCAGCGTGCTAGGGACCACCAGAAACACCATATATTTT. It is translated as CSVLGTTRNTIYF.

The chain is built from TRBV18 and TRBJ2-3; the D gene is possibly TRBD1 (5 bases). This CDR3 contains 16 residues. Germline-derived CDR1 and CDR2 are KGHSH and LQKENI. V lost 2 bases and J lost 6, with 18 bases in between. CDR3 residues: CASSPSAPRAWDTQYF. For the CDR3, the DNA is TGTGCCAGCTCACCATCCGCCCCCAGGGCATGGGATACGCAGTATTTT.

This chain joins TRBV6-5 and TRBJ2-7; 10 bases map to TRBD1. The CDR3 is 14 amino acids. Germline assignment: CDR1 MNHEY and CDR2 SVGAGI. V dropped 6 bases and J dropped 4; count of bases not matched to a gene: 6. CDR3 sequence: CASSFRTGGYEQYF. The DNA of the CDR3 is TGTGCCAGCAGCTTTCGGACAGGGGGGTACGAGCAGTACTTC.

This clone occurred a few times. The genes are TRBV29-1 and TRBJ2-2; D gene unclear. The CDR3 is 12 residues long. V was trimmed by 4 bases and J by 6 bases, leaving 9 bases between them. Per the germline V gene, CDR1 is SQVTM and CDR2 is ANQGSEA. CDR3 sequence reads: CSVAVMAGELFF. CDR3 nucleotides: TGCAGCGTTGCAGTGATGGCCGGGGAGCTGTTTTTT.

The rearrangement links TRBV29-1 to TRBJ2-1; no definite D call. Germline CDR1 SQVTM, CDR2 ANQGSEA. This CDR3 has 15 amino acids. Between the trimmed V and J ends, which lost 0 bases and 3 bases, there was a span of 12 bases. CDR3 loop: CSVEDYSSVYNEQFF. CDR3 coding DNA: TGCAGCGTTGAAGATTACAGCAGTGTCTACAATGAGCAGTTCTTC.

The V and J genes are TRBV29-1 and TRBJ1-1; D is ambiguous. V shed 5 bases and J shed 2 bases, with 15 bases lying between them. The length of the CDR3 is 14 residues. Per the germline V gene, CDR1 is SQVTM and CDR2 is ANQGSEA. Here the CDR3 DNA reads TGCAGCGTTTGGTTTGAACAGTTTAACACTGAAGCTTTCTTT. Residues: CSVWFEQFNTEAFF. Variable domain in full (rest from reference TRBV29-1 and TRBJ1-1): SAVISQKPSRDICQRGTSLTIQCQVDSQVTMMFWYRQQPGQSLTLIATANQGSEATYESGFVIDKFPISRPNLTFSTLTVSNMSPEDSSIYLCSVWFEQFNTEAFFGQGTRLTVV.

This clone was observed a few times. The rearrangement joins TRBV29-1 to TRBJ2-5; D possibly corresponds to TRBD2 (5 bases). V lost 6 bases to trimming and J lost 6 bases, with 20 bases between them. Germline V gene data show CDR1 as SQVTM and CDR2 as ANQGSEA. CDR3 length: 14 amino acids. CDR3 bases: TGCAGCGTCACCCCCGTCGGCGAGGGCAAGACCCAGTACTTC. As protein: CSVTPVGEGKTQYF.